This T cell receptor beta chain was found in a study of T-cell memory formation after mild COVID-19. This CDR3 is 15 amino acids long. Germline values: CDR1 LGHDT, CDR2 YNNKEL (reference sequence). V lost 2 bases and J lost 5; bases outside the gene matches: 5. A few counts support this clonotype. In TCRdb, the 5' RACE reads were re-called with MiXCR into one record per CDR3 protein. The top ten hold under 25% of the sample, which has about 430,000 distinct CDR3 sequences, roughly 18% seen once. The material sequenced was PBMCs or a T cell subset sorted from them (not recorded which). This TCR came from a man between 18 and 29 years old who had mild COVID-19 (a few samples of this study predate the infection). Cell type and time point are not known. V usage is TRBV3-1 and J usage is TRBJ2-2, with TRBD2 identical over 7 bases. This CDR3 is CASSQRKGLTGELFF. As DNA, the CDR3 is TGTGCCAGCAGCCAACGAAAGGGACTAACCGGGGAGCTGTTTTTT.